The T cell receptor (beta chain) described here comes from a study of post-analysis software for immune sequencing data. Regarding the study as a whole: Samples from one preparation batch, clustered by F measure, grouped strongly together. Compared with controls, patients showed significantly lower normalized Chao1 diversity. Controls had lower frequencies than patients of a handful of TRBV segments, which included TRBV5-6, TRBV5-1 and TRBV20-1.

Tagging with unique molecular identifiers was a feature of the TCR beta cDNA libraries. There were about 1 to 10 million T cells, and about 500,000 cDNA molecules came from them. In TCRdb, the PCR reads were re-called with MiXCR into one record per CDR3 protein. The table records hundreds of thousands of distinct CDR3 sequences, 30% of them present only once. This clonotype was observed at least ten times. Its antigen is not identified. The CDR3 contains 13 residues. Germline CDR1 reads DFQATT; CDR2 reads SNEGSKA (reference sequence). V was cut by 1 base and J by 0 bases, with 5 bases left in between. The source material was blood. The TCR comes from a girl aged 5-17 years with multiple sclerosis. J is TRBJ2-3 and V is TRBV20-1; D is unclear. CDR3 nucleotides: TGCAGTGCTAGAGGATATAGCACAGATACGCAGTATTTT. Protein sequence: CSARGYSTDTQYF.